Here is one TCR beta chain with its context. What it binds is unknown. All of the isolated RNA was reverse transcribed, so expressed TCRB transcripts were sequenced. The protocol was immunoSEQ multiplex PCR, while the TCRdb copy is restricted to in-frame clones and leaves out a portion. The repertoire holds 120,000 to 150,000 clones, 10% to 15% seen once, with 1.3% in the top ten. These data originate in a study of beta chain features in type 1 diabetes. Whole-study findings and limits: These data did not resolve whether HLA type affects TCRB rearrangement. Shorter TCRB CDR3s, moderately but significantly so, marked every one of the four CD4+ subsets in Type 1 diabetes patients.

This CDR3 spans 15 amino acids. Looked up from germline, CDR1 is MGHDK and CDR2 is SYGVNS. V lost 10 bases and J 3 bases, leaving 21 bases between the germline ends. Sequenced: central memory CD4+ T cells from blood. The sequence derives from a man aged 18 to 30 with type 1 diabetes. V gene TRBV25-1 combines with J gene TRBJ2-5; tentatively, D is TRBD1 (5 bases). This chain's CDR3 is CATSKDSFVEETQYF. CDR3 DNA: TGTGCCACCTCCAAAGACAGTTTTGTGGAAGAGACCCAGTACTTC.